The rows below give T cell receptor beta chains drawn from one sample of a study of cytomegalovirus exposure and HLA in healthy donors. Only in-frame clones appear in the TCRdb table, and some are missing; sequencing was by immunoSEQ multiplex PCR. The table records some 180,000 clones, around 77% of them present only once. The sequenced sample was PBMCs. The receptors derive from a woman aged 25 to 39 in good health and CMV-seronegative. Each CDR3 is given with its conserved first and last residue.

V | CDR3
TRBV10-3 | CAISEEGFSYNEQFF
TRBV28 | CASSLSSNTGELFF
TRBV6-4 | CASSESVQVQRYTF
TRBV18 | CASSPIGVQDTQYF
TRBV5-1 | CASSISGTGGIQRNTGELFF
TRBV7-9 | CASSFGTATDTQYF
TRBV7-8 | CASSLIRDRAGNGYTF
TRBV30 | CAWSVRVPTSRNTIYF
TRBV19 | CASSLSGYNEQFF
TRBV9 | CASSVASGGLTDREAFF
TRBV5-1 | CASSSDSFYEQYF
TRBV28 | CASSLSLAGATEAFF
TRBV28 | CASRPQGSDGYTF
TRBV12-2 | CASRFDLICRVINQPQHF
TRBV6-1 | CASSEVAAAGFYEQYF
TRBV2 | CASSPRTGPGYEQYF
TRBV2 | CASSEDRALRETQYF
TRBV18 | CASSPQGDQPQHF
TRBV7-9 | CASSSPGHGGGYTF
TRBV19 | CASSIEGSSAGYNEQFF
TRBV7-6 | CASSPGQARYGGYEKLFF
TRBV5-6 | CASSQRSGNQPQHF
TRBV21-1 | CASSKAFQGIYSNQPQHF
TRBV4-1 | CASSQDAANYGYTF
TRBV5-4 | CASSIGRGDHTEAFF
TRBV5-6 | CASSLTRGYGYTF
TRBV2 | CASKRAMFMNTEAFF
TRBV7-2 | CASRPNRGRWDYGYTF
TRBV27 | CASSLDRENTGELFF
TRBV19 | CASSTPSWGHEQFF
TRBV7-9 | CSSSPDMRGYTF
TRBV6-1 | CASSPRGELSQPQHF
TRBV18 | CASLQGSGDTEAFF
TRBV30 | CAVLRWDTEAFF
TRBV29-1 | CSVEPGGETQYF
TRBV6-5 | CASSYSIGQGYGYTF
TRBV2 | CASRGGTGRGTDTQYF
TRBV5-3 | CARSPPRGRTQPQHF
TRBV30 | CAWSRDRGPDEQFF
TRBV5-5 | CASSLERTGGIKKKLFF
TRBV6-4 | CARKQMQYF
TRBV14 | CASSQHNHLTNYGYTF
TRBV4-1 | CASSQETGLSETQYF
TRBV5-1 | CASKPIRQATNYGYTF
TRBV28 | CASGSITGSYGYTF
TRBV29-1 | CSVAQGHGYTF
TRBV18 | CASSPRGTVNEVAKNIQYF
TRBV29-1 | CSVVGQGFIYEQFF
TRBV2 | CASSHPDRFDNEQFF
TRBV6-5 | CASSYSNLRASYEQYF
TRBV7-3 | CASSSGAEAFF
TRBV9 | CASSVGGRDSGANVLTF
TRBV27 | CASSLTGVGSNQPQHF
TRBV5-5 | CASSFGVGGQPQHF